These 24 T cell receptor beta chains came from one sample sequenced in a study of cytomegalovirus exposure and HLA in healthy donors. The PCR had 60 Vbeta and 13 Jbeta primers. TCRdb keeps only in-frame clones here, not all; method: immunoSEQ multiplex PCR. The sample has about 40,000 clones; 75% to 90% are singletons. Sequenced material: PBMCs. Source of these receptors: a woman in her forties in good health and CMV-seropositive.

This clone was detected once. CDR3 sequence reads: CSVGFLTGAAFF. CDR3 nucleotides: TGCAGCGTAGGTTTCCTGACAGGGGCTGCTTTCTTT. The chain employs TRBV29-1 and TRBJ1-1; 8 bases map to TRBD1. Germline V lookup: CDR1 SQVTM, CDR2 ANQGSEA. The V gene end was trimmed by 6 bases and the J gene end by 11 bases; junction bases not matched to a gene: 11. This CDR3 spans 12 amino acids.

Only one count was recorded for this clone. V gene TRBV6-6 combines with J gene TRBJ1-2; D perhaps matches TRBD1 (6 bases). The CDR3 contains 15 residues. The V and J ends lost 4 bases and 7 bases respectively, with 19 bases between them. Germline CDR1 is MNHNY and CDR2 is SVGAGI (reference sequence). The DNA of the CDR3 is TGTGCCAGCAGTTTAAACCAACTTACAGGGTGTGGCTACACCTTC. This codes for CASSLNQLTGCGYTF.

For the CDR3, the DNA is TGTGCCAGTAGCCCCAATGGAGGGAGCTCCTACGAGCAGTACTTC. This encodes CASSPNGGSSYEQYF. The chain has TRBV19 and TRBJ2-7, with D maybe TRBD2 (6 bases). The CDR3 contains 15 residues. Deletions cut 6 bases from V and 0 bases from J, with 15 bases between. Germline loops: CDR1 LNHDA, CDR2 SQIVND (reference sequence). Drawing the rest from reference TRBV19 and TRBJ2-7, the complete variable domain is DGGITQSPKYLFRKEGQNVTLSCEQNLNHDAMYWYRQDPGQGLRLIYYSQIVNDFQKGDIAEGYSVSREKKESFPLTVTSAQKNPTAFYLCASSPNGGSSYEQYFGPGTRLTVT.

The CDR3 DNA reads TGTGCCAGCAGCCAATTCACTAGCGCCGCCTACAATGAGCAGTTCTTC. It encodes CASSQFTSAAYNEQFF. The V and J genes are TRBV5-6 and TRBJ2-1, with 7 nucleotides matching TRBD2. The CDR3 has 16 residues. V trimming: 4 bases; J trimming: 2 bases; junction bases outside the gene matches: 9. Germline V lookup: CDR1 SGHDT, CDR2 YYEEEE.

This chain uses TRBV7-8 with TRBJ2-7; 10 nucleotides agree with TRBD1. The trim removed 5 bases at V and 3 bases at J, leaving 4 bases unmatched. This CDR3 has 14 amino acids. CDR1 is SGHVS and CDR2 is FQNEAQ in the germline V gene. For the CDR3, the DNA is TGTGCCAGCAGCCCGGGGACAGGGGACTACGAGCAGTACTTC. Protein sequence: CASSPGTGDYEQYF. The variable domain in full, completed from reference TRBV7-8 and TRBJ2-7, reads GAGVSQSPRYKVAKRGQDVALRCDPISGHVSLFWYQQALGQGPEFLTYFQNEAQLDKSGLPSDRFFAERPEGSVSTLKIQRTQQEDSAVYLCASSPGTGDYEQYFGPGTRLTVT.

J is TRBJ2-7 and V is TRBV20-1; D gene ambiguous. Germline CDR1 reads DFQATT; CDR2 reads SNEGSKA (reference sequence). V dropped 7 bases and J dropped 3 bases, with 10 bases sitting between them. The CDR3 runs 11 residues. This CDR3 is CSGAPLYEQYF. CDR3 DNA sequence: TGCAGTGGGGCGCCCCTCTACGAGCAGTACTTC.

This clone was found a few times. The chain recombines TRBV23-1 with TRBJ1-1; 8 bases fit TRBD1. TRBV23-1 is an ORF, with its function uncertain. The junction had 2 bases not matched to a gene; V was cut back by 4 bases and J by 7 bases. This CDR3 is built from 12 residues. CDR3 sequence: CASSLTGDEAFF. As DNA, the CDR3 is TGCGCCAGCAGTCTGACAGGGGATGAAGCTTTCTTT.

This chain joins TRBV2 and TRBJ1-1; D might be TRBD1 (6 bases). The CDR3 extends over 15 amino acids. V gave up 6 bases and J gave up 3 bases, with 17 bases separating them. CDR1 is SNHLY, CDR2 FYNNEI, per germline. CDR3: CASSDQGRGDTEAFF. The DNA of the CDR3 is TGTGCCAGCAGCGACCAGGGGCGAGGAGACACTGAAGCTTTCTTT.

The gene calls are TRBV2 and TRBJ2-3; 11 positions match TRBD1. The germline gives CDR1 SNHLY, CDR2 FYNNEI. This CDR3 is 18 amino acids long. With V trimmed by 5 bases and J by 4 bases, 14 bases remained unmatched. CDR3 loop: CASSLESGQGGQADTQYF. The CDR3 nucleotides are TGTGCCAGCAGTCTAGAGTCGGGACAGGGGGGACAGGCAGATACGCAGTATTTT.

Here the CDR3 DNA reads TGTGCCAGCAGGTTAGACAGGGGGTGGGGTCAGCCCCAGCATTTT. Translation: CASRLDRGWGQPQHF. This chain connects TRBV2 to TRBJ1-5; TRBD1 matches at 9 bases. The CDR3 is 15 residues long. Unmatched junction bases numbered 9, after V lost 6 bases and J lost 6 bases. Per germline, CDR1 SNHLY and CDR2 FYNNEI.

The J gene is TRBJ2-2, the V gene TRBV7-8; 9 nucleotides line up with TRBD2. The CDR3 totals 14 residues. The germline V gene encodes CDR1 SGHVS and CDR2 FQNEAQ. Trimming at V came to 7 bases and at J to 7 bases, leaving 7 bases not matched to a gene. The CDR3 reads CASTLGTSHGELFF. CDR3 nucleotides: TGTGCCAGCACCCTAGGGACTAGCCACGGGGAGCTGTTTTTT.

This chain uses TRBV2 with TRBJ1-5; 8 nucleotides align to TRBD1. The CDR3 runs to 15 residues. J was trimmed by 6 bases and V by 4 bases; bases with no gene match: 8. Looked up from germline, CDR1 is SNHLY and CDR2 is FYNNEI. This CDR3 reads CASSARTGSSQPQHF. The CDR3 bases are TGTGCCAGCAGTGCACGGACAGGGAGTAGTCAGCCCCAGCATTTT.

Only a few counts were recorded for this clone. This rearrangement joins TRBV5-4 to TRBJ2-1; 7 bases match TRBD1. The CDR3 loop spans 15 amino acids. V was pared by 5 bases and J by 2 bases, with 7 bases of the junction left unmatched. Germline values: CDR1 SGHNT, CDR2 YYREEE (reference sequence). Here the CDR3 DNA reads TGTGCCAGCAGGAACCGGGACAGACCCTACAATGAGCAGTTCTTC. This sequence encodes CASRNRDRPYNEQFF.

The J gene is TRBJ1-5, the V gene TRBV19; 7 bases are a match to TRBD1. V shed 7 bases and J 2 bases; nucleotides not matched to a gene: 2. Germline V lookup: CDR1 LNHDA, CDR2 SQIVND (reference sequence). The CDR3 is 13 amino acids. The CDR3 DNA reads TGTGCCAGTACCGGACAGGGCAATCAGCCCCAGCATTTT. Residues: CASTGQGNQPQHF.

Concerning this clone itself: Additional DNA sequences in this sample encode the identical CDR3. This rearrangement joins TRBV5-4 to TRBJ2-5; a possible D gene is TRBD1 (5 bases). The germline CDR1 and CDR2 sequences are SGHNT and YYREEE (reference sequence). The V end lost 0 bases, the J end lost 2 bases, and 5 bases lay between the germline ends. The CDR3 has 13 residues. The CDR3 nucleotides read TGTGCCAGCAGCTTGGGACAGCAAGAGACCCAGTACTTC. This gives the protein CASSLGQQETQYF. Supplemented by reference TRBV5-4 and TRBJ2-5, the full variable domain reads ETGVTQSPTHLIKTRGQQVTLRCSSQSGHNTVSWYQQALGQGPQFIFQYYREEENGRGNFPPRFSGLQFPNYSSELNVNALELDDSALYLCASSLGQQETQYFGPGTRLLVL.

This clone was observed a few times. The V and J genes are TRBV6-6 and TRBJ1-6; weak D call: TRBD1 (6 bases). Trimming took off 5 bases at V and 8 bases at J, with 13 bases between the two ends. Germline V gives CDR1 MNHNY, CDR2 SVGAGI (reference sequence). This CDR3 contains 14 residues. The CDR3 region has the DNA TGTGCCAGCAGTCTCAGGGGTAGCGATTCACCCCTCCACTTT. Translated: CASSLRGSDSPLHF.

This clone has more than one count but fewer than ten. The V and J genes are TRBV6-6 and TRBJ1-5, with 9 positions matching TRBD1. V dropped 6 bases and J dropped 1; count of bases not matched to a gene: 4. This CDR3 is 15 amino acids long. Germline values: CDR1 MNHNY, CDR2 SVGAGI (reference sequence). CDR3: CASSSGQGSNQPQHF. CDR3 DNA sequence: TGTGCCAGCAGCTCGGGACAGGGAAGCAATCAGCCCCAGCATTTT.

The chain employs TRBV29-1 and TRBJ1-2, with D possibly matching TRBD1 (5 bases). Deletions cut 0 bases from V and 4 bases from J, with 9 bases between. The CDR3 runs to 13 residues. CDR1 and CDR2 from the germline V gene are SQVTM and ANQGSEA. The CDR3 nucleotides read TGCAGCGTTGAAGACCAGGGAACCTATGGCTACACCTTC. It translates to CSVEDQGTYGYTF.

This chain joins TRBV6-5 and TRBJ1-1; no definite D call. Germline CDR1 reads MNHEY; CDR2 reads SVGAGI. The CDR3 sequence is 14 residues long. Deletions cut 2 bases from V and 3 bases from J, with 10 bases between. In DNA form, the CDR3 reads TGTGCCAGCAGTTACGCACATCGGGACACTGAAGCTTTCTTT. Translated: CASSYAHRDTEAFF.

The V gene is TRBV14, the J gene TRBJ1-1, with 7 bases aligning to TRBD1. Unmatched junction bases numbered 15, after V lost 4 bases and J lost 4 bases. The CDR3 has 17 amino acids. Germline assignment: CDR1 SGHDN and CDR2 FVKESK. The CDR3 DNA is TGTGCCAGCAGCCCCAGGCTAACAGGGGTGGTGAGCACTGAAGCTTTCTTT. Its translation is CASSPRLTGVVSTEAFF.

The chain links TRBV6-5 to TRBJ2-7; tentative D call: TRBD2 (7 bases). This CDR3 comprises 15 residues. V was shortened by 7 bases and J by 2 bases, with 18 bases between the two germline ends. Per germline, CDR1 MNHEY and CDR2 SVGAGI. The CDR3 DNA sequence: TGTGCCAGCATTAGAGGGCGGGGGCCCGCCTACGAGCAGTACTTC. Translating gives CASIRGRGPAYEQYF.

The chain couples TRBV6-5 to TRBJ2-7, with 7 bases that match TRBD1. CDR1 MNHEY and CDR2 SVGAGI come from the germline V gene. This CDR3 is built from 15 residues. V lost 7 bases, J lost 7 bases, and 16 bases stayed unmatched. The CDR3 is CASTGPGTAPNEQYF. DNA of the CDR3: TGTGCCAGCACTGGCCCTGGGACAGCGCCCAATGAGCAGTACTTC.

The chain is built from TRBV7-9 and TRBJ1-1; D possibly corresponds to TRBD1 (5 bases). The CDR3 runs 14 residues. Per germline, CDR1 SEHNR and CDR2 FQNEAQ (reference sequence). V was clipped by 4 bases and J by 0 bases, with 9 bases between them. CDR3 in amino acids: CASSWGELNTEAFF. In DNA form, the CDR3 reads TGTGCCAGCAGCTGGGGGGAGTTGAACACTGAAGCTTTCTTT.

The chain couples TRBV7-8 to TRBJ2-7, with 7 bases that match TRBD1. Germline V gene sequence: CDR1 SGHVS, CDR2 FQNEAQ. The V gene end was trimmed by 5 bases and the J gene end by 3 bases; junction bases not matched to a gene: 13. The CDR3 totals 16 residues. In DNA form, the CDR3 reads TGTGCCAGCAGCGCCCGGACAGGAAGGTCGAACTACGAGCAGTACTTC. This sequence encodes CASSARTGRSNYEQYF. The complete variable domain, with remaining parts taken from reference TRBV7-8 and TRBJ2-7, reads GAGVSQSPRYKVAKRGQDVALRCDPISGHVSLFWYQQALGQGPEFLTYFQNEAQLDKSGLPSDRFFAERPEGSVSTLKIQRTQQEDSAVYLCASSARTGRSNYEQYFGPGTRLTVT.